The next 10 T cell receptor beta chains were all read from a single sample in a study of blood T cell repertoires in COVID-19. This table comes from immunoSEQ multiplex PCR, and its TCRdb copy is limited to in-frame clones, with some not included. The data show some 240,000 clones, roughly 88% seen once. Sample: peripheral blood. These receptors were obtained from a man aged 45-65 years with active or convalescent COVID-19.

This clone was seen just once. The CDR3 sequence is CASSFDRDRGYNEQFF. The CDR3 coding sequence is TGTGCCAGCAGCTTTGACCGGGACAGGGGCTACAATGAGCAGTTCTTC. V usage is TRBV7-8 and J usage is TRBJ2-1; TRBD1 aligns across 10 bases. CDR3 length: 16 residues. V lost 3 bases and J lost 3; bases outside the gene matches: 5. Germline V gives CDR1 SGHVS, CDR2 FQNEAQ.

This chain uses TRBV11-3 with TRBJ2-3; 11 bases agree with TRBD2. The CDR3 sequence is 15 residues long. The J segment lost 2 bases and the V segment lost 11 bases, leaving 9 bases of the junction unmatched. The germline gives CDR1 SGHNT, CDR2 YENEEA. The CDR3 nucleotides are TGTGCCCCCAGGGCTAGCGGGGGGTCCACAGATACGCAGTATTTT. It is translated as CAPRASGGSTDTQYF. Full variable domain (outside the CDR3, taken from reference TRBV11-3 and TRBJ2-3): EAGVVQSPRYKIIEKKQPVAFWCNPISGHNTLYWYLQNLGQGPELLIRYENEEAVDDSQLPKDRFSAERLKGVDSTLKIQPAELGDSAVYLCAPRASGGSTDTQYFGPGTRLTVL.

The chain has TRBV7-9 and TRBJ2-3; D uncertain. Trimming cost V 6 bases and J 0 bases, with 10 bases left between them. This CDR3 region has 14 residues. The germline V gene has CDR1 SEHNR and CDR2 FQNEAQ (reference sequence). Here the CDR3 DNA reads TGTGCCAGCAGAAGACAAGAAAGCACAGATACGCAGTATTTT. Amino acid sequence: CASRRQESTDTQYF. The full variable domain, its missing parts supplied by reference TRBV7-9 and TRBJ2-3, is DTGVSQNPRHKITKRGQNVTFRCDPISEHNRLYWYRQTLGQGPEFLTYFQNEAQLEKSRLLSDRFSAERPKGSFSTLEIQRTEQGDSAMYLCASRRQESTDTQYFGPGTRLTVL.

This chain uses TRBV4-2 with TRBJ2-3, with 8 bases that match TRBD2. With V trimmed by 0 bases and J by 4 bases, 6 bases remained unmatched. The CDR3 contains 16 residues. Germline-derived CDR1 and CDR2 are LGHNA and YNFKEQ. CDR3 bases: TGTGCCAGCAGCCAAGATGAGGCCGGGGGGGCAGATACGCAGTATTTT. It translates to CASSQDEAGGADTQYF.

The chain carries TRBV5-8 and TRBJ2-3; D ambiguous. The ends were cut back, 7 bases at V and 2 bases at J, with 17 bases in the middle. The CDR3 is made up of 15 amino acids. Germline V gives CDR1 SGHTS, CDR2 YDEGEE. For the CDR3, the DNA is TGTGCCAGCTTACGGGTCCCGTTGGCCACAGATACGCAGTATTTT. Amino acid sequence: CASLRVPLATDTQYF.

The chain combines TRBV7-9 with TRBJ1-3; 8 bases match TRBD1. In germline, CDR1 is SEHNR, CDR2 FQNEAQ (reference sequence). Losses at the gene ends were 2 bases for V and 4 bases for J; bases not matched to a gene: 4. CDR3 size: 15 residues. CDR3 sequence: CASSLQGAKGNTIYF. Written as DNA, the CDR3 is TGTGCCAGCAGCTTACAGGGGGCTAAAGGAAACACCATATATTTT.

The V and J genes are TRBV7-9 and TRBJ2-7, with D possibly being TRBD1 (5 bases). CDR1 is SEHNR and CDR2 is FQNEAQ in the germline V gene (reference sequence). Trimming left V 7 bases short and J 6 bases short, with 16 bases between. The CDR3 has 13 residues. CDR3 DNA: TGTGCCAGCATCGATAAAAGGGGCCCCGAGCAGTACTTC. This encodes CASIDKRGPEQYF. Together with reference TRBV7-9 and TRBJ2-7, the CDR3 gives the full variable domain: DTGVSQNPRHKITKRGQNVTFRCDPISEHNRLYWYRQTLGQGPEFLTYFQNEAQLEKSRLLSDRFSAERPKGSFSTLEIQRTEQGDSAMYLCASIDKRGPEQYFGPGTRLTVT.

The chain recombines TRBV7-9 with TRBJ1-2; D is perhaps TRBD1 (6 bases). V was pared by 5 bases and J by 1 base, with 14 bases between. The CDR3 length is 15 residues. Germline CDR1 is SEHNR and CDR2 is FQNEAQ (reference sequence). The CDR3 protein is CASSPGTNFNYGYTF. Here the CDR3 DNA reads TGTGCCAGCAGCCCGGGGACAAATTTTAACTATGGCTACACCTTC.

Details on this clone: Germline and junction disagree at one end, which may indicate a read error. The J gene is TRBJ2-5, the V gene TRBV5-8; tentative D call: TRBD1 (5 bases). CDR1 is SGHTS and CDR2 is YDEGEE in the germline V gene. There are 9 residues in the CDR3. DNA of the CDR3: TGCCCCAGGGTGGAGACCCAGTACTTC. This translates into CPRVETQYF.

In nucleotides, the CDR3 is TGTGCCAGCAGTCAATGGGGACAGTCCTACAATGAGCAGTTCTTC. Protein product: CASSQWGQSYNEQFF. This chain connects TRBV6-5 to TRBJ2-1, with 7 bases identical to TRBD1. The CDR3 runs 15 residues. Germline-derived CDR1 and CDR2 are MNHEY and SVGAGI. V gave up 5 bases and J gave up 1 base; unmatched junction bases: 5.